A selection of T cell receptor beta chains follows, all from one sample in a study of identical twins. In TCRdb, the 5' RACE reads were re-called with MiXCR into one record per CDR3 protein. The sample gives approximately 630,000 distinct CDR3 sequences, under 8.5% of which show up once; approximately 1.5% is in the top ten. These sequences were also reported in another study, on yellow fever vaccine responses in identical twins.

Specimen: PBMCs. These receptors were collected from a woman under 30 in good health. CDR3s include the opening cysteine and the closing phenylalanine or tryptophan. A D gene is named only where the DNA matches it firmly. Not every row has a clone size; where given, it reads once, few, many or a size class.

J | size | D | V | DNA | CDR3
TRBJ2-1 | many | TRBD2 | TRBV5-1 | TGCGCCAGCAGCGCACCGGGACTAGACTACAATGAGCAGTTCTTC | CASSAPGLDYNEQFF
TRBJ1-5 | many | TRBD1 | TRBV12-3/TRBV12-4 | TGTGCCAGCAGTCCTCCAGGGGGCTGGGGCAATCAGCCCCAGCATTTT | CASSPPGGWGNQPQHF
TRBJ2-1 | NA | NA | TRBV3-1 | TGTGCCAGCAGCCACCTTTCGGACAGCCTATACAATGAGCAGTTCTTC | CASSHLSDSLYNEQFF
TRBJ2-7 | NA | NA | TRBV7-8 | TGTGCCAGCAGCTTTTCAAGCGGGACACAATTGTCCTACGAGCAGTACTTC | CASSFSSGTQLSYEQYF
TRBJ2-3 | many | NA | TRBV5-1 | TGCGCCAGCAGTCCCCCGACTAGCACAGATACGCAGTATTTT | CASSPPTSTDTQYF
TRBJ2-1 | NA | NA | TRBV3-1 | TGTGCCAGCAGCCCCACCCCGCCGGCACCCGTAGGGAACAATGAGCAGTTCTTC | CASSPTPPAPVGNNEQFF
TRBJ2-3 | NA | NA | TRBV7-7 | TGTGCCAGCAGCGAGGTGTGGAGAACAGATACGCAGTATTTT | CASSEVWRTDTQYF
TRBJ2-1 | few | TRBD2 | TRBV3-1 | TGTGCCAGCAGCCATAAGAGCGGGGGATACAATGAGCAGTTCTTC | CASSHKSGGYNEQFF
TRBJ2-3 | few | TRBD1 | TRBV12-3/TRBV12-4 | TGTGCCAGCAGGGCCCAGGGGGTTAGCACAGATACGCAGTATTTT | CASRAQGVSTDTQYF
TRBJ2-1 | few | TRBD2 | TRBV2 | TGTGCCAGCAGTGCCTTCGGCGGGGGTTATGAGCAGTTCTTC | CASSAFGGGYEQFF
TRBJ1-6 | many | NA | TRBV28 | TGTGCCAGCAGTTTATACCCCTTAAATAATTCACCCCTCCACTTT | CASSLYPLNNSPLHF
TRBJ1-1 | many | TRBD1 | TRBV24-1 | TGTGCCACCAGTGATGGCCGGGACAGGGCCTTCTTT | CATSDGRDRAFF
TRBJ2-5 | many | NA | TRBV14 | TGTGCCAGCAGCCAAGTCCGGATGTGGGAGACCCAGTACTTC | CASSQVRMWETQYF
TRBJ2-1 | many | TRBD2 | TRBV6-5 | TGTGCCAGCAGTTACTCGCGGACTAGCGGGAACGACAATGAGCAGTTCTTC | CASSYSRTSGNDNEQFF
TRBJ2-1 | many | TRBD2 | TRBV20-1 | TGCAGTGCTAGCGGCGGGAGTCCCCCCTACAATGAGCAGTTCTTC | CSASGGSPPYNEQFF
TRBJ2-3 | many | TRBD1 | TRBV29-1 | TGCAGCGTTGGTGGCGGGACAGGGAGCACAGATACGCAGTATTTT | CSVGGGTGSTDTQYF
TRBJ2-6 | many | TRBD1 | TRBV27 | TGTGCCAGCAGTTTAGTAGGGGGCGCTGGGGCCAACGTCCTGACTTTC | CASSLVGGAGANVLTF
TRBJ1-3 | NA | TRBD1 | TRBV28 | TGTGCCAGCAGAACAGGGGGAGCCGGAAACACCATATATTTT | CASRTGGAGNTIYF
TRBJ2-5 | NA | TRBD2 | TRBV6-1 | TGTGCCAGCAGTGAACTAGCGGGAGGCCGCTCAGGGACCCAGTACTTC | CASSELAGGRSGTQYF
TRBJ2-7 | NA | TRBD2 | TRBV6-5 | TGTGCCAGCAGTTACGAGCGGGGAACCTACGAGCAGTACTTC | CASSYERGTYEQYF
TRBJ1-2 | many | NA | TRBV6-1 | TGTGCCAGCAGAGGCCCCGGGCCCTATTTCAGCTATGGCTACACCTTC | CASRGPGPYFSYGYTF
TRBJ2-2 | many | NA | TRBV11-2 | TGTGCCAGCAGCTTCCAGGGCTACACCGGGGAGCTGTTTTTT | CASSFQGYTGELFF
TRBJ2-1 | few | TRBD2 | TRBV10-3 | TGTGCCATCAGTAATACTAGCGGCTGGATCCTTCATGAGCAGTTCTTC | CAISNTSGWILHEQFF
TRBJ2-5 | NA | TRBD2 | TRBV29-1 | TGCAGCGTTGAAAGGTCTAGCGGGGGAAAAGAGACCCAGTACTTC | CSVERSSGGKETQYF
TRBJ2-5 | NA | TRBD2 | TRBV12-3/TRBV12-4 | TGTGCCATCAGTTTAGTTGGGACTAGCGGGGGGGCTCGACAAGAGACCCAGTACTTC | CAISLVGTSGGARQETQYF
TRBJ1-4 | many | TRBD1 | TRBV3-1 | TGTGCCAGCAGCCGGGGGACAGGAGCAACTAATGAAAAACTGTTTTTT | CASSRGTGATNEKLFF
TRBJ1-1 | few | TRBD1 | TRBV2 | TGTGCCAGCAGACACAAAAGGACAGGGGGTGACACTGAAGCTTTCTTT | CASRHKRTGGDTEAFF
TRBJ1-2 | many | NA | TRBV20-1 | TGCAGTGCTCCTTATCAGACAGGAAACTATGGCTACACCTTC | CSAPYQTGNYGYTF
TRBJ2-2 | many | TRBD1 | TRBV29-1 | TGCAGCGTGGCAGACAGGGGGCAGACCGGGGAGCTGTTTTTT | CSVADRGQTGELFF
TRBJ1-1 | many | NA | TRBV7-9 | TGTGCCAGCAGCCTTGGGAGCTGGGAAGCTTTCTTT | CASSLGSWEAFF
TRBJ2-1 | NA | TRBD2 | TRBV10-3 | TGTGCCATCAGAGGGACTAAGGCTAATGAGCAGTTCTTC | CAIRGTKANEQFF
TRBJ2-7 | many | TRBD1 | TRBV24-1 | TGTGCCACTCAAACTGGGACAGAACTTTACGAGCAGTACTTC | CATQTGTELYEQYF
TRBJ2-7 | few | TRBD2 | TRBV7-9 | TGTGCCAGCAGCTTAGAGGGACTAGCGGGAACCGAGCAGTACTTC | CASSLEGLAGTEQYF
TRBJ1-2 | NA | NA | TRBV5-6 | TGTGCCAGCAGCCCCCCTGAGGTGGGTGGCTACACCTTC | CASSPPEVGGYTF
TRBJ1-1 | many | TRBD1 | TRBV5-1 | TGCGCCAGCAGACCGACAGGGAGCACTGAAGCTTTCTTT | CASRPTGSTEAFF
TRBJ2-1 | few | TRBD1 | TRBV29-1 | TGCAGCGTTGAAAAGGCGGCCAGGGGGCGGATATACAATGAGCAGTTCTTC | CSVEKAARGRIYNEQFF
TRBJ2-3 | NA | NA | TRBV28 | TGTGCCAGCAGTTTATTTCTCGCGGTACCGCAGTATTTT | CASSLFLAVPQYF
TRBJ1-1 | many | TRBD1 | TRBV2 | TGTGCCAGCAGTGAGCTACAGGGGTACGCTTTCTTT | CASSELQGYAFF
TRBJ1-6 | few | NA | TRBV28 | TGTGCCAGCAAACCCCCGGGGACGGGGTCACCCCTCCACTTT | CASKPPGTGSPLHF
TRBJ1-2 | few | NA | TRBV11-2 | TGTGCCAGCAGATCAACGTCGGGACGGAACTATGGCTACACCTTC | CASRSTSGRNYGYTF
TRBJ1-4 | NA | NA | TRBV28 | TGTGCCAGCAGTTTGGCTGGGACAACTAATGAAAAACTGTTTTTT | CASSLAGTTNEKLFF
TRBJ2-2 | NA | TRBD1 | TRBV12-3/TRBV12-4 | TGTGCCAGCAGAAGGACAGGGGGATCCGGGGAGCTGTTTTTT | CASRRTGGSGELFF
TRBJ2-1 | many | NA | TRBV11-2 | TGTGCCAGCAGCTACCAATTACAGGGCAATGAGCAGTTCTTC | CASSYQLQGNEQFF